The entry that follows covers one T cell receptor beta chain sequence. The antigen is not known. Germline V gene data show CDR1 as SEHNR and CDR2 as FQNEAQ (reference sequence). The V end was cut by 0 bases, the J end by 6 bases, with 11 bases between. This CDR3 region has 14 residues. This specimen belongs to a study of identical twins. With template switching, a universal primer site was added, and the cDNA carried unique molecular identifiers. TCRdb used MiXCR to reprocess the 5' RACE reads, holding one entry per CDR3 protein. The sample carries just under 550,000 distinct CDR3 sequences, around 15% recorded once. General observations from the study: Model-predicted out-of-frame TCR alpha sharing fell below observed values in monozygotic twins. In zero-insertion analyses, partial confounding could arise from invariant MAIT and iNKT cells.

This sample also appeared in a second study, on yellow fever vaccine responses in identical twins.

Source material: CD4+ T cells sorted from blood. This clonotype originated in a woman aged 18-29 years in good health. The chain is built from TRBV7-9 and TRBJ1-2, with D perhaps matching TRBD1 (5 bases). CDR3 DNA: TGTGCCAGCAGCTTAGCGTCGAGGGGACATGGCTACACCTTC. This gives the protein CASSLASRGHGYTF.